This T cell receptor (beta chain) was found in a study of control samples from healthy donors and cancer patients. TCRdb's copy holds only in-frame clones and misses some; the assay was immunoSEQ multiplex PCR. Among around 200,000 clones listed, roughly 89% were seen once. CDR1 is LGHDT, CDR2 YNNKEL, per germline (reference sequence). V was pared by 1 base and J by 6 bases, with 3 bases of the junction left unmatched. This CDR3 region has 14 residues. This rearrangement joins TRBV3-1 (or the pseudogene TRBV3-2) to TRBJ1-5; 7 bases agree with TRBD1. The TCR comes from a woman aged 25 to 39 in good health. Sequenced sample: blood. CDR3 DNA sequence: TGTGCCAGCAGCCAAGCAGGGGGAGGTCAGCCCCAGCATTTT. Its translation: CASSQAGGGQPQHF.